Listed below are T cell receptor beta chains from one sample, sequenced in a study of neurological immune-mediated disorders. TCRdb processed the 5' RACE reads anew with MiXCR; each CDR3 protein has one entry. The sample has a few thousand distinct CDR3 sequences; 20% to 30% are singletons. The sample taken for sequencing was CD8+ T cells from blood. The origin of the receptors is a woman between 55 and 75 years old with HTLV-1-associated myelopathy (HAM/TSP). The CDR3 runs from the conserved cysteine through the conserved F or W. The order of the fields is clone size, J gene, V gene, D gene, CDR3 protein, CDR3 DNA. D genes are given only for firm matches. Expanded clones are given a class, and other clones once, few, many or no size at all.

abundance: large
j_gene: TRBJ1-4
v_gene: TRBV6-6
d_gene: TRBD1
CDR3aa: CASTQTGPSGKLFF
CDR3nt: TGTGCCAGCACCCAGACAGGGCCTTCAGGAAAACTGTTTTTT

abundance: many
j_gene: TRBJ2-7
v_gene: TRBV30
d_gene: TRBD1
CDR3aa: CAWSPTGAFYEQYF
CDR3nt: TGTGCCTGGAGTCCGACAGGGGCCTTCTACGAGCAGTACTTC

abundance: NA
j_gene: TRBJ2-7
v_gene: TRBV5-1
d_gene: TRBD1
CDR3aa: CASSWTGATYEQYF
CDR3nt: TGCGCCAGCAGCTGGACAGGGGCCACCTACGAGCAGTACTTC

abundance: many
j_gene: TRBJ2-7
v_gene: TRBV20-1
d_gene: TRBD2
CDR3aa: CSARERLAVTYEQYF
CDR3nt: TGCAGTGCTAGAGAAAGACTAGCGGTCACCTACGAGCAGTACTTC

abundance: medium-sized
j_gene: TRBJ2-3
v_gene: TRBV10-3
d_gene: NA
CDR3aa: CAISDLISDTQYF
CDR3nt: TGTGCCATCAGTGACCTTATTTCAGATACGCAGTATTTT

abundance: many
j_gene: TRBJ1-6
v_gene: TRBV27
d_gene: NA
CDR3aa: CASSLRGGNSPLHF
CDR3nt: TGTGCCAGCAGTTTACGGGGAGGGAATTCACCCCTCCACTTT

abundance: medium-sized
j_gene: TRBJ1-2
v_gene: TRBV15
d_gene: TRBD1
CDR3aa: CATSPRTGGGVGYTF
CDR3nt: TGTGCCACCAGCCCTCGGACAGGGGGAGGAGTAGGCTACACCTTC

abundance: NA
j_gene: TRBJ2-3
v_gene: TRBV29-1
d_gene: NA
CDR3aa: CSVGGNLIGTDTQYF
CDR3nt: TGCAGCGTTGGGGGGAACCTAATCGGGACAGATACGCAGTATTTT

abundance: many
j_gene: TRBJ2-1
v_gene: TRBV29-1
d_gene: TRBD2
CDR3aa: CSGLSGTSGRARYNEQFF
CDR3nt: TGCAGCGGGCTATCCGGGACTAGCGGGAGGGCCCGCTACAATGAGCAGTTCTTC

abundance: many
j_gene: TRBJ2-7
v_gene: TRBV9
d_gene: TRBD1
CDR3aa: CASSAGQGLYEQYF
CDR3nt: TGTGCCAGCAGCGCCGGACAGGGACTCTACGAGCAGTACTTC

abundance: medium-sized
j_gene: TRBJ1-2
v_gene: TRBV9
d_gene: NA
CDR3aa: CASSVATGGSGYTF
CDR3nt: TGTGCCAGCAGCGTAGCTACGGGGGGAAGTGGCTACACCTTC

abundance: NA
j_gene: TRBJ2-4
v_gene: TRBV7-9
d_gene: NA
CDR3aa: CATVEDSGYIQYF
CDR3nt: TGTGCCACCGTTGAGGACAGTGGATACATTCAGTACTTC

abundance: NA
j_gene: TRBJ1-1
v_gene: TRBV7-9
d_gene: NA
CDR3aa: CASRPNREPEAFF
CDR3nt: TGTGCCAGCAGGCCAAACAGGGAACCTGAAGCTTTCTTT

abundance: once
j_gene: TRBJ1-2
v_gene: TRBV4-1
d_gene: NA
CDR3aa: CASSQPGTATNYGYTF
CDR3nt: TGCGCCAGCAGTCAGCCCGGGACGGCGACTAACTATGGCTACACCTTC

abundance: many
j_gene: TRBJ1-1
v_gene: TRBV20-1
d_gene: NA
CDR3aa: CSARVLEMNTEAFF
CDR3nt: TGCAGTGCTAGAGTTTTGGAGATGAACACTGAAGCTTTCTTT

abundance: many
j_gene: TRBJ2-7
v_gene: TRBV12-3/TRBV12-4
d_gene: TRBD1
CDR3aa: CASSPRDRNYEQYF
CDR3nt: TGTGCCAGCAGTCCCCGGGACAGAAACTACGAGCAGTACTTC

abundance: medium-sized
j_gene: TRBJ2-7
v_gene: TRBV5-6
d_gene: NA
CDR3aa: CASSSPGRDYEQYF
CDR3nt: TGTGCCAGCAGTTCTCCGGGCCGGGACTACGAGCAGTACTTC

abundance: many
j_gene: TRBJ2-5
v_gene: TRBV4-1
d_gene: NA
CDR3aa: CASSLLTGHETQYF
CDR3nt: TGCGCCAGCAGCCTCTTAACGGGGCATGAGACCCAGTACTTC

abundance: many
j_gene: TRBJ2-2
v_gene: TRBV19
d_gene: NA
CDR3aa: CASSQSPGVGLTDTGELFF
CDR3nt: TGTGCCAGTAGCCAATCCCCAGGGGTCGGTCTCACTGACACCGGGGAGCTGTTTTTT

abundance: few
j_gene: TRBJ1-1
v_gene: TRBV30
d_gene: NA
CDR3aa: CAWSVGPDLNTEAFF
CDR3nt: TGTGCCTGGAGTGTAGGCCCGGACCTGAACACTGAAGCTTTCTTT

abundance: many
j_gene: TRBJ2-7
v_gene: TRBV27
d_gene: TRBD1
CDR3aa: CASSLYVGQGAAWEQYF
CDR3nt: TGTGCCAGCAGTTTATACGTTGGGCAGGGGGCTGCTTGGGAGCAGTACTTC

abundance: medium-sized
j_gene: TRBJ2-7
v_gene: TRBV14
d_gene: TRBD1
CDR3aa: CASSPGQLYEQYF
CDR3nt: TGTGCCAGCAGTCCGGGACAGCTCTACGAGCAGTACTTC

abundance: NA
j_gene: TRBJ2-3
v_gene: TRBV20-1
d_gene: TRBD2
CDR3aa: CSAFWGSGGSTDTQYF
CDR3nt: TGCAGTGCTTTCTGGGGTAGCGGGGGTAGCACAGATACGCAGTATTTT

abundance: many
j_gene: TRBJ2-7
v_gene: TRBV6-2/TRBV6-3
d_gene: NA
CDR3aa: CASEGRVYEQYF
CDR3nt: TGTGCCAGCGAAGGCCGTGTATACGAGCAGTACTTC

abundance: many
j_gene: TRBJ1-5
v_gene: TRBV3-1
d_gene: NA
CDR3aa: CASSQATGLHPQHF
CDR3nt: TGTGCCAGCAGCCAAGCCACCGGTTTGCACCCCCAGCATTTT

abundance: NA
j_gene: TRBJ2-1
v_gene: TRBV30
d_gene: TRBD2
CDR3aa: CAWSGLRLAPSSYNEQFF
CDR3nt: TGTGCCTGGAGTGGATTAAGACTAGCGCCTAGCTCCTACAATGAGCAGTTCTTC

abundance: many
j_gene: TRBJ2-1
v_gene: TRBV5-1
d_gene: NA
CDR3aa: CASSLELTYNEQFF
CDR3nt: TGCGCCAGCAGCTTGGAGCTTACCTACAATGAGCAGTTCTTC

abundance: medium-sized
j_gene: TRBJ2-3
v_gene: TRBV5-1
d_gene: NA
CDR3aa: CASSLWARDTLPSTDTQYF
CDR3nt: TGCGCCAGCAGCTTGTGGGCCCGGGACACTCTACCTAGCACAGATACGCAGTATTTT

abundance: NA
j_gene: TRBJ1-5
v_gene: TRBV6-1
d_gene: NA
CDR3aa: CASRHLNQPQHF
CDR3nt: TGTGCCAGCAGGCATTTAAATCAGCCCCAGCATTTT

abundance: few
j_gene: TRBJ2-1
v_gene: TRBV3-1
d_gene: NA
CDR3aa: CASLGTAANEQFF
CDR3nt: TGTGCCAGCCTCGGGACTGCCGCCAATGAGCAGTTCTTC

abundance: many
j_gene: TRBJ2-1
v_gene: TRBV7-8
d_gene: NA
CDR3aa: CASGGGSYNEQFF
CDR3nt: TGTGCCAGTGGAGGGGGCTCCTACAATGAGCAGTTCTTC

abundance: few
j_gene: TRBJ2-7
v_gene: TRBV20-1
d_gene: NA
CDR3aa: CSAGLTSLTGPYEQYF
CDR3nt: TGCAGTGCTGGACTTACTAGTTTGACAGGCCCCTACGAGCAGTACTTC

abundance: many
j_gene: TRBJ2-7
v_gene: TRBV27
d_gene: TRBD2
CDR3aa: CASSLGRGNSYEQYF
CDR3nt: TGTGCCAGCAGTCTGGGGCGGGGGAACTCCTACGAGCAGTACTTC

abundance: NA
j_gene: TRBJ2-7
v_gene: TRBV5-1
d_gene: NA
CDR3aa: CASSFYICSARFRDRLYEQYF
CDR3nt: NA

abundance: few
j_gene: TRBJ2-3
v_gene: TRBV7-9
d_gene: NA
CDR3aa: CASSFVDSGTDTQYF
CDR3nt: TGTGCCAGCAGCTTTGTCGATAGCGGCACAGATACGCAGTATTTT

abundance: many
j_gene: TRBJ2-7
v_gene: TRBV29-1
d_gene: NA
CDR3aa: CSVLGGESYEQYF
CDR3nt: TGCAGCGTTTTGGGTGGGGAATCCTACGAGCAGTACTTC

abundance: many
j_gene: TRBJ2-7
v_gene: TRBV5-8
d_gene: NA
CDR3aa: CASSLGHLRVEQYF
CDR3nt: TGTGCCAGCAGCCTTGGACACCTCCGGGTCGAGCAGTACTTC

abundance: medium-sized
j_gene: TRBJ1-1
v_gene: TRBV25-1
d_gene: TRBD1
CDR3aa: CASTQGAITEAFF
CDR3nt: TGTGCCAGCACACAGGGGGCCATCACTGAAGCTTTCTTT

abundance: many
j_gene: TRBJ1-2
v_gene: TRBV7-8
d_gene: NA
CDR3aa: CASSLMGNYGYTF
CDR3nt: TGTGCCAGCAGCTTAATGGGGAACTATGGCTACACCTTC

abundance: many
j_gene: TRBJ1-5
v_gene: TRBV27
d_gene: TRBD1
CDR3aa: CASSLGQGGQPQHF
CDR3nt: TGTGCCAGCAGTCTAGGACAGGGTGGGCAGCCCCAGCATTTT

abundance: many
j_gene: TRBJ2-5
v_gene: TRBV30
d_gene: NA
CDR3aa: CAWRKGETQYF
CDR3nt: TGTGCCTGGAGAAAAGGGGAGACCCAGTACTTC